A single sample gave rise to the 5 T cell receptor beta chains below, sequenced in a study of T cells after yellow fever vaccination. TCRdb re-called the 5' RACE reads through MiXCR, storing one row per CDR3 protein. This table has under 550,000 distinct CDR3 sequences, just over 20% appearing once. Specimen: PBMCs, collected approximately 22 days after the first yellow fever vaccination. Receptors originate from a man between 18 and 29 years old who received the YFV17D yellow fever vaccine.

The chain has TRBV25-1 and TRBJ2-3; either TRBD1 or TRBD2 may fit D (6 bases each). The CDR3 is 17 residues long. Germline values: CDR1 MGHDK, CDR2 SYGVNS. Trimming took 4 bases from V and 2 from J, leaving 19 bases between them. The CDR3 DNA is TGTGCCAGCAGTGTCCCCGAGGAGACGGGGGCCACAGATACGCAGTATTTT. This codes for CASSVPEETGATDTQYF.

This clonotype was counted between two and nine times. The chain has TRBV12-3 or TRBV12-4 and TRBJ1-3, with D uncertain. V was clipped by 5 bases and J by 0 bases, with 8 bases between them. This CDR3 has 14 amino acids. CDR3 residues: CASSPVRSGNTIYF. CDR3 nucleotide sequence: TGTGCCAGCAGTCCCGTTCGCTCTGGAAACACCATATATTTT.

This clonotype occurred once. The V and J genes are TRBV20-1 and TRBJ2-5; possibly TRBD1 for D (6 bases). With 0 bases removed from V and 5 bases from J, the gap between germline ends came to 16 bases. CDR1 DFQATT and CDR2 SNEGSKA come from the germline V gene (reference sequence). The CDR3 runs to 15 residues. The CDR3 here is CSARDRVQGPETQYF. The CDR3 DNA reads TGCAGTGCTAGAGATCGGGTGCAGGGGCCCGAGACCCAGTACTTC.

This sequence joins TRBV27 and TRBJ2-6; maybe TRBD1 (6 bases). This CDR3 has 16 residues. V lost 5 bases to trimming and J lost 3 bases, with 14 bases between them. CDR1 and CDR2 (germline): MNHEY, SMNVEV (reference sequence). The CDR3 region is CASSVVGGFGANVLTF. DNA for the CDR3: TGTGCCAGCAGTGTGGTAGGGGGTTTTGGGGCCAACGTCCTGACTTTC.

The chain employs TRBV4-1 and TRBJ2-7; 10 nucleotides line up with TRBD2. The CDR3 is 16 residues long. CDR1 is MGHRA and CDR2 is YSYEKL in the germline V gene. Trimming took 0 bases from V and 3 from J; bases not matched to a gene: 5. The CDR3 sequence is CASSQDPSGGGYEQYF. CDR3 bases: TGCGCCAGCAGCCAAGATCCTAGCGGGGGCGGCTACGAGCAGTACTTC.